This T cell receptor (beta chain) stems from a study of CD8 T cells in ankylosing spondylitis. Study results and limitations: According to the report, clones linked to the disease were significantly enriched in matched synovial fluid samples taken from ankylosing spondylitis patients.

TCRdb itself ran the 5' RACE reads through MiXCR, one entry per CDR3 protein. The repertoire holds under 250,000 distinct CDR3 sequences, with roughly a third as singletons. CDR3 length: 15 amino acids. Germline CDR1 and CDR2: SGHVS and FQNEAQ. V gave up 1 base and J gave up 2 bases; unmatched junction bases: 1. As for this clonotype: Its antigen is unidentified.

The receptor comes from a male donor with ankylosing spondylitis or in good health (not recorded which). The rearrangement uses TRBV7-8 and TRBJ2-7, with 11 bases matching TRBD2. The material sequenced was blood, either unsorted or a sorted T cell fraction (not recorded which). CDR3: CASSLELAGAYEQYF. As DNA, the CDR3 is TGTGCCAGCAGCTTAGAACTAGCGGGGGCCTACGAGCAGTACTTC. Together with reference TRBV7-8 and TRBJ2-7, the CDR3 gives the full variable domain: GAGVSQSPRYKVAKRGQDVALRCDPISGHVSLFWYQQALGQGPEFLTYFQNEAQLDKSGLPSDRFFAERPEGSVSTLKIQRTQQEDSAVYLCASSLELAGAYEQYFGPGTRLTVT.